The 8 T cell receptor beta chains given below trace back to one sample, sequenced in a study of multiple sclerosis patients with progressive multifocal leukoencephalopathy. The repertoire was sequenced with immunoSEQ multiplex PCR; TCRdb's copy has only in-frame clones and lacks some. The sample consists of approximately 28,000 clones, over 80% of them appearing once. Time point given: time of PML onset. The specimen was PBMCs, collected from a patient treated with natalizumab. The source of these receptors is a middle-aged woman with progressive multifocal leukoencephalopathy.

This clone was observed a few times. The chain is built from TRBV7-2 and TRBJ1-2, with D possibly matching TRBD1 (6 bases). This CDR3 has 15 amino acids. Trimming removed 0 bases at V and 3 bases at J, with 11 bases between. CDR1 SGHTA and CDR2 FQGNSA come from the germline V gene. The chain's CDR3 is CASSLAGTQDYGYTF. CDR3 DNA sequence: TGTGCCAGCAGCTTAGCCGGGACACAAGACTATGGCTACACCTTC. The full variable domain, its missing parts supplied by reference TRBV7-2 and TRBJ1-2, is GAGVSQSPSNKVTEKGKDVELRCDPISGHTALYWYRQSLGQGLEFLIYFQGNSAPDKSGLPSDRFSAERTGGSVSTLTIQRTQQEDSAVYLCASSLAGTQDYGYTFGSGTRLTVV.

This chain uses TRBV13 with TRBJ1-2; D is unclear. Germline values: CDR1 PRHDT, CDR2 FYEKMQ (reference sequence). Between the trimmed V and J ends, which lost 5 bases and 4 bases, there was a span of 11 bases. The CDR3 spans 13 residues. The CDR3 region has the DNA TGTGCCAGCAGCCAACCGAAGTTCTATGGCTACACCTTC. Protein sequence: CASSQPKFYGYTF.

The CDR3 region has the DNA TGCGCCAGCAGCCAAAGAAGGGACAGCCTACGCACTGAAGCTTTCTTT. It specifies CASSQRRDSLRTEAFF. This chain uses TRBV4-3 with TRBJ1-1; 7 bases align to TRBD1. Trimming took 2 bases from V and 4 from J; bases not matched to a gene: 10. The CDR3 sequence is 16 residues long. The germline gives CDR1 LGHNA, CDR2 YSLEER.

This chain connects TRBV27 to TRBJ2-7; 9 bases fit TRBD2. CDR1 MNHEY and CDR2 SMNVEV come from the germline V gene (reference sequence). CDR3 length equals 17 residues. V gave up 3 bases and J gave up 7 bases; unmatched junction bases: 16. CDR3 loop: CASSFRTAGLAPQEQYF. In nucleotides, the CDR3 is TGTGCCAGCAGTTTTCGAACAGCCGGACTAGCGCCCCAGGAGCAGTACTTC.

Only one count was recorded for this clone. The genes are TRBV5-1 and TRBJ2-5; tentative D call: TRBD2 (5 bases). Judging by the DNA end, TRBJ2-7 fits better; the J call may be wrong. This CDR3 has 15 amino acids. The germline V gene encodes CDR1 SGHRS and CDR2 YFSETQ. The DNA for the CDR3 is TGCGCCAGCAGCGGTTCTAGCTCCACCGTCTACGAGCAGTACTTC. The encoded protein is CASSGSSSTVYEQYF.

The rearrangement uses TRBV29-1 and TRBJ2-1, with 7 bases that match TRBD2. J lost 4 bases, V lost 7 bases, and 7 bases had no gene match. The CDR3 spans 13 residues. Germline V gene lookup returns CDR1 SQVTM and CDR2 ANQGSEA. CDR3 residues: CSASGTKYNEQFF. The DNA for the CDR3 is TGCAGCGCTTCCGGGACTAAGTACAATGAGCAGTTCTTC.

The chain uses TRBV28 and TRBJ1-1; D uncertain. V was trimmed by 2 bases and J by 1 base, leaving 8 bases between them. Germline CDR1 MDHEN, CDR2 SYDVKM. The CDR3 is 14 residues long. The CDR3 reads CASSLGRGNTEAFF. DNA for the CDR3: TGTGCCAGCAGTTTAGGTCGGGGGAACACTGAAGCTTTCTTT.

CDR3 in DNA: TGTGCCATCAGTGGGACTAGCGGGGGCTCCTACGAGCAGTACTTC. It translates to CAISGTSGGSYEQYF. V is TRBV10-3 and J is TRBJ2-7; the match to TRBD2 covers 13 bases. CDR1 is ENHRY, CDR2 SYGVKD, per germline. This CDR3 comprises 15 residues. The junction had 0 bases not matched to a gene; V was cut back by 4 bases and J by 0 bases.